Shown below are 27 T cell receptor beta chains from a single sample sequenced in a study of blood T cell repertoires in COVID-19 (dated by TCRdb to 2020 to 2022). Receptors were amplified or captured by the immunoSEQ multiplex PCR assay. In its TCRdb copy, this immuneACCESS table keeps in-frame sequences only and misses some clones. Where compared with another copy, unresolved V genes explain less than half of these, and the others have no known cause. In this sample the table shows 260,000 or so clones, 82% of which occur a single time. Approximately 4.5% of the sample is taken by the ten largest. The sequenced sample was peripheral blood. These receptor sequences come from a woman in her 70s with acute or convalescent COVID-19.

The rearrangement uses TRBV6-5 and TRBJ1-5; D perhaps matches TRBD1 (5 bases). Deletions cut 6 bases from V and 6 bases from J, with 15 bases between. Germline-derived CDR1 and CDR2 are MNHEY and SVGAGI. The CDR3 spans 14 residues. The CDR3 spells CASRPPGGGQPQHF. DNA of the CDR3: TGTGCCAGCAGACCTCCGGGGGGGGGTCAGCCCCAGCATTTT.

This sequence joins TRBV7-9 and TRBJ2-3; the D gene is possibly TRBD1 (5 bases). Trimming took 7 bases from V and 3 from J, leaving 8 bases between them. This CDR3 has 12 amino acids. The germline gives CDR1 SEHNR, CDR2 FQNEAQ (reference sequence). The CDR3 reads CASNPGTDTQYF. The CDR3 DNA follows: TGTGCCAGCAACCCAGGGACAGATACGCAGTATTTT.

The V and J genes are TRBV5-6 and TRBJ1-5, with 7 bases aligning to TRBD1. Trimming removed 5 bases from V and 4 bases from J; junction bases left unmatched: 9. Per the germline V gene, CDR1 is SGHDT and CDR2 is YYEEEE. The CDR3 spans 15 residues. This chain's CDR3 is CASSLRDRLNQPQHF. The CDR3, as DNA: TGTGCCAGCAGTTTGCGGGACAGACTTAATCAGCCCCAGCATTTT.

This clone has more than one count but fewer than ten. The CDR3 protein is CASSLLRDQPQHF. CDR3 coding DNA: TGTGCCAGCAGTTTACTCCGTGATCAGCCCCAGCATTTT. The chain recombines TRBV6-5 with TRBJ1-5; D ambiguous. The germline V and J ends were trimmed by 4 bases and 5 bases, with 9 bases remaining between them. The CDR3 spans 13 residues. Germline V CDR1 and CDR2: MNHEY, SVGAGI.

The chain carries TRBV9 and TRBJ1-4; 9 positions match TRBD1. V lost 0 bases, J lost 7 bases, and 16 bases stayed unmatched. Germline V lookup: CDR1 SGDLS, CDR2 YYNGEE. The CDR3 is 19 amino acids. The CDR3 sequence: CASSVATGQGQYIGEKLFF. The CDR3 nucleotides are TGTGCCAGCAGCGTAGCTACGGGACAGGGTCAATATATTGGTGAAAAACTGTTTTTT.

The chain links TRBV5-1 to TRBJ2-5, with TRBD1 as a possible D gene (6 bases). Trimming removed 0 bases at V and 4 bases at J, with 16 bases between. The CDR3 spans 16 residues. Germline V gene data show CDR1 as SGHRS and CDR2 as YFSETQ. The CDR3, as DNA: TGCGCCAGCAGCTTGGGACAGGCGCGAGGAAGAGAGACCCAGTACTTC. Translating gives CASSLGQARGRETQYF.

The chain carries TRBV5-1 and TRBJ2-1; 12 bases match TRBD2. V shed 0 bases, J shed 4 bases, and the junction held 8 bases outside the gene matches. In germline, CDR1 is SGHRS, CDR2 YFSETQ. The CDR3 consists of 18 residues. CDR3 loop: CASSLGLAGVYWYNEQFF. CDR3 bases: TGCGCCAGCAGCTTGGGACTAGCGGGGGTTTATTGGTACAATGAGCAGTTCTTC.

The CDR3 region has the DNA TGTGCCAGCAGTTACTCAACAGTTAGCACAGATACGCAGTATTTT. Protein: CASSYSTVSTDTQYF. The chain couples TRBV6-5 to TRBJ2-3; no clear D gene. CDR3 size: 15 residues. The V and J ends lost 0 bases and 0 bases respectively, with 7 bases between them. Germline V gives CDR1 MNHEY, CDR2 SVGAGI.

This sequence joins TRBV11-1 and TRBJ1-5; D gene unclear. Trimming left V 2 bases short and J 7 bases short, with 9 bases between. The CDR3 contains 13 residues. Germline loops: CDR1 SGHAT, CDR2 FQDESV (reference sequence). This CDR3 reads CASSLIGGQPQHF. The CDR3 DNA follows: TGTGCCAGCAGCTTAATTGGAGGCCAGCCCCAGCATTTT.

The rearrangement links TRBV9 to TRBJ2-3, with D possibly matching TRBD2 (5 bases). CDR1 and CDR2 from the germline V gene are SGDLS and YYNGEE. CDR3 length: 14 amino acids. V lost 4 bases and J 6 bases, leaving 15 bases between the germline ends. DNA for the CDR3: TGTGCCAGCAGCACTAGTTTGAGTTCCGATACGCAGTATTTT. Residues: CASSTSLSSDTQYF.

The chain joins TRBV11-2 to TRBJ2-1, with 9 positions matching TRBD2. Trimming at V came to 5 bases and at J to 5 bases, leaving 10 bases not matched to a gene. There are 16 residues in the CDR3. Germline V lookup: CDR1 SGHAT, CDR2 FQNNGV. In DNA, the CDR3 is TGTGCCAGCAGCCCACGACTAGCGGCGGGAAACAATGAGCAGTTCTTC. Amino acids: CASSPRLAAGNNEQFF.

A single count supports this clone. This CDR3 is CASSYKTVNQPQHF. The CDR3 DNA follows: TGTGCCAGCAGTTATAAAACAGTCAATCAGCCCCAGCATTTT. The gene calls are TRBV6-6 and TRBJ1-5; no clear D. V dropped 3 bases and J dropped 3 bases, with 9 bases sitting between them. CDR1 and CDR2 (germline): MNHNY, SVGAGI (reference sequence). The CDR3 length is 14 residues.

The genes are TRBV29-1 and TRBJ1-2; the D is unclear. The CDR3 totals 14 residues. The germline gives CDR1 SQVTM, CDR2 ANQGSEA. V gave up 4 bases and J gave up 1 base, with 13 bases separating them. CDR3: CSVGSVSLNYGYTF. CDR3 DNA: TGCAGCGTTGGTTCAGTTTCTCTTAACTATGGCTACACCTTC. The full variable domain, rest sourced from reference TRBV29-1 and TRBJ1-2, is SAVISQKPSRDICQRGTSLTIQCQVDSQVTMMFWYRQQPGQSLTLIATANQGSEATYESGFVIDKFPISRPNLTFSTLTVSNMSPEDSSIYLCSVGSVSLNYGYTFGSGTRLTVV.

The CDR3 sequence is CASSLRSTGNTDTQYF. CDR3 sequence (DNA): TGTGCCAGCAGCTTACGTTCGACAGGAAACACAGATACGCAGTATTTT. This chain uses TRBV11-2 with TRBJ2-3, with a weak D call TRBD1 (6 bases). Germline V lookup: CDR1 SGHAT, CDR2 FQNNGV. V was cut by 2 bases and J by 2 bases, with 14 bases left in between. This CDR3 is built from 16 residues.

The CDR3 reads CASSPSGGLYEQYF. Written as DNA, the CDR3 is TGTGCCAGCAGCCCCAGCGGGGGATTATACGAGCAGTACTTC. J is TRBJ2-7 and V is TRBV7-2; 8 bases are shared with TRBD2. Trimming took 5 bases from V and 4 from J; bases not matched to a gene: 7. The V gene's germline CDR1 is SGHTA and CDR2 FQGNSA. The CDR3 length is 14 residues.

The chain uses TRBV9 and TRBJ1-5; no firm D call. The V gene's germline CDR1 is SGDLS and CDR2 YYNGEE. The CDR3 has 15 amino acids. V shed 4 bases and J shed 1 base, with 12 bases lying between them. The CDR3 sequence: CASSSHPGSNQPQHF. The CDR3 DNA follows: TGTGCCAGCAGCTCTCACCCGGGGAGCAATCAGCCCCAGCATTTT.

The rearrangement links TRBV12-2 to TRBJ1-3; the table's TRBD1 call for D was not verified on the DNA. TRBV12-2 constitutes a pseudogene. The CDR3 sequence is 16 residues long. The CDR3 DNA reads TGTGCAAGTCGCCGAGACAGGGAAAGCTCTGGAAACACCATATATTTT. Protein sequence: CASRRDRESSGNTIYF.

The CDR3 coding sequence is TGTGCCAGCAGTTATTTGGGCGGGGGGCTACGAGATACGCAGTATTTT. Its protein product is CASSYLGGGLRDTQYF. This sequence joins TRBV6-6 and TRBJ2-3, with 8 bases fitting TRBD2. CDR1 is MNHNY and CDR2 is SVGAGI in the germline V gene (reference sequence). J gave up 5 bases and V 3 bases, and 10 bases lay outside the gene matches. The CDR3 length is 16 residues.

The chain carries TRBV7-2 and TRBJ1-5, with 9 bases fitting TRBD1. CDR1 SGHTA and CDR2 FQGNSA come from the germline V gene. V lost 3 bases to trimming and J lost 4 bases; unmatched junction nucleotides: 7. The CDR3 is made up of 16 amino acids. This CDR3 reads CASSFTSGTGNQPQHF. CDR3 nucleotides: TGTGCCAGCAGCTTTACTTCCGGGACAGGGAATCAGCCCCAGCATTTT.

This sequence joins TRBV5-4 and TRBJ1-1; no clear D. The CDR3 consists of 15 residues. The V end was cut by 1 base, the J end by 1 base, with 11 bases between. Germline V gives CDR1 SGHNT, CDR2 YYREEE (reference sequence). CDR3 coding DNA: TGTGCCAGCAGCTTGCAGGTTGTAGGGAACACTGAAGCTTTCTTT. It is translated as CASSLQVVGNTEAFF.

This sequence joins TRBV5-6 and TRBJ2-7; 9 nucleotides line up with TRBD2. CDR1 and CDR2 (germline): SGHDT, YYEEEE. This CDR3 comprises 15 residues. The V gene end was trimmed by 1 base and the J gene end by 2 bases; junction bases not matched to a gene: 4. The CDR3 DNA sequence: TGTGCCAGCAGCTTGTATGTAGCGGGAGCCTACGAGCAGTACTTC. Its protein is CASSLYVAGAYEQYF.

This clone has a single count. This chain uses TRBV9 with TRBJ1-2; 10 bases align to TRBD1. Germline assignment: CDR1 SGDLS and CDR2 YYNGEE. This CDR3 contains 14 residues. With V trimmed by 4 bases and J by 8 bases, 8 bases remained unmatched. Here the CDR3 reads CASSPRQGARGYTF. CDR3 bases: TGTGCCAGCAGCCCAAGACAGGGGGCGAGGGGCTACACCTTC.

This clone showed up just a few times. The chain is built from TRBV14 and TRBJ2-5, with 7 bases matching TRBD1. Germline-derived CDR1 and CDR2 are SGHDN and FVKESK. The trim removed 6 bases at V and 4 bases at J, leaving 11 bases unmatched. The CDR3 consists of 15 residues. This chain's CDR3 is CASSRYRGFRETQYF. The CDR3 DNA reads as TGTGCCAGCAGTCGTTACAGGGGTTTCAGAGAGACCCAGTACTTC.

CDR3 amino acids: CASSLEGGMNTEAFF. CDR3 nucleotide sequence: TGCGCCAGCAGCTTGGAAGGGGGCATGAACACTGAAGCTTTCTTT. The V call is TRBV5-1, the J call TRBJ1-1; 7 bases fit TRBD1. The CDR3 sequence is 15 residues long. The V gene's germline CDR1 is SGHRS and CDR2 YFSETQ. Trimming cost V 0 bases and J 0 bases; bases outside gene matches: 2. The variable domain in full, with the rest retrieved from reference TRBV5-1 and TRBJ1-1, is KAGVTQTPRYLIKTRGQQVTLSCSPISGHRSVSWYQQTPGQGLQFLFEYFSETQRNKGNFPGRFSGRQFSNSRSEMNVSTLELGDSALYLCASSLEGGMNTEAFFGQGTRLTVV.

This clone was recorded only once. The chain combines TRBV11-3 with TRBJ2-3, with D tentatively TRBD1 (5 bases). CDR1 SGHNT and CDR2 YENEEA come from the germline V gene. V shed 4 bases and J shed 6 bases, with 14 bases lying between them. The CDR3 totals 14 residues. CDR3 region: CASSSNRQGDTQYF. For the CDR3, the DNA is TGTGCCAGCAGCTCCAATAGGCAGGGTGATACGCAGTATTTT.

CDR3 in amino acids: CASILLEGAGQPQHF. In DNA, the CDR3 is TGTGCCAGCATCCTGCTGGAGGGGGCAGGGCAGCCCCAGCATTTT. The chain is built from TRBV6-6 and TRBJ1-5, with 7 nucleotides matching TRBD1. The V segment lost 7 bases and the J segment 7 bases; nucleotides outside the gene matches: 13. The CDR3 covers 15 residues. CDR1 and CDR2 (germline): MNHNY, SVGAGI (reference sequence).

The rearrangement links TRBV12-2 to TRBJ1-1; whether TRBD1, the table's D call, matches the DNA was not checked. TRBV12-2 has pseudogene status. This CDR3 has 15 amino acids. CDR3 amino acids: CASRLQGEEVTEAFF. The CDR3 nucleotides read TGTGCAAGTCGCTTGCAGGGGGAAGAAGTAACTGAAGCTTTCTTT.